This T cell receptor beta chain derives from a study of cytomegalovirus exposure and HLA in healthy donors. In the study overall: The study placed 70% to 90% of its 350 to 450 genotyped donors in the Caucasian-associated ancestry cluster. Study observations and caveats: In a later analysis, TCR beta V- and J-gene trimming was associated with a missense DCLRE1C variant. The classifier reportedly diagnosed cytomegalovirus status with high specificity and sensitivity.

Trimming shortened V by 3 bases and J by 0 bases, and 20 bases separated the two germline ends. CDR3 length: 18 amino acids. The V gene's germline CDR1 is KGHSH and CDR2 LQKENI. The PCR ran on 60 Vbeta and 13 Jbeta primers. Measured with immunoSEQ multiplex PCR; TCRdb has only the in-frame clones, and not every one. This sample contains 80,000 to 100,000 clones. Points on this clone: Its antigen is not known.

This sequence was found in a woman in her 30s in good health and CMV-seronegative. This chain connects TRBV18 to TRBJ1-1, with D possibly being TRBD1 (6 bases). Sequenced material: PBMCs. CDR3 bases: TGTGCCAGCTCACCCCGTGGGGGGGGCACAGTCATGAACACTGAAGCTTTCTTT. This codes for CASSPRGGGTVMNTEAFF.